The 5 T cell receptor beta chains below were found in one sample sequenced in a study of blood T cell repertoires in COVID-19. TCRdb's table, derived via immunoSEQ multiplex PCR, lists solely in-frame clones and lacks some. Here the sample spans about 39,000 clones, over 85% being singletons. The material sequenced was peripheral blood. The receptors here all came from a human donor with active COVID-19. The donor label of this sample is uncertain.

The chain uses TRBV20-1 and TRBJ2-1, with D perhaps TRBD2 (5 bases). V shed 3 bases and J shed 4 bases, with 13 bases lying between them. The CDR3 spans 14 residues. The germline CDR1 and CDR2 sequences are DFQATT and SNEGSKA (reference sequence). This CDR3 reads CSASMSRTYNEQFF. DNA of the CDR3: TGCAGTGCTAGTATGTCCCGGACTTACAATGAGCAGTTCTTC.

This clone occurred once. This sequence joins TRBV28 and TRBJ1-4; 9 bases align to TRBD1. The V segment lost 7 bases and the J segment 4 bases; nucleotides outside the gene matches: 7. The CDR3 loop spans 15 amino acids. Germline V gene data show CDR1 as MDHEN and CDR2 as SYDVKM. The CDR3 coding sequence is TGTGCCAGCACCGAAGTGACAGGGGGTAATGAAAAACTGTTTTTT. It is translated as CASTEVTGGNEKLFF.

The chain links TRBV19 to TRBJ1-2; 8 bases align to TRBD1. The CDR3 loop spans 14 amino acids. The ends lost 4 bases at V and 4 bases at J; junction bases unmatched: 5. CDR1 is LNHDA and CDR2 is SQIVND in the germline V gene (reference sequence). The DNA of the CDR3 is TGTGCCAGTAGTAGTCGTGGACAGGGCTATGGCTACACCTTC. Translation gives CASSSRGQGYGYTF.

This clone was seen only once. This chain links TRBV19 with TRBJ2-7; D possibly corresponds to TRBD2 (6 bases). CDR1 and CDR2 (germline): LNHDA, SQIVND (reference sequence). Trimming removed 5 bases from V and 6 bases from J, with 14 bases in between. CDR3 length equals 13 residues. DNA of the CDR3: TGTGCCAGTAGTCGAGCGGGTGTGGGCGAGCAGTACTTC. This translates into CASSRAGVGEQYF.

DNA of the CDR3: TGTGCCAGCAGGGCTAGCGGGGGCCTTTACAATGAGCAGTTCTTC. It is translated as CASRASGGLYNEQFF. The genes are TRBV7-2 and TRBJ2-1, with TRBD2 identical over 10 bases. Germline V gene data show CDR1 as SGHTA and CDR2 as FQGNSA. The CDR3 length is 15 residues. The ends lost 6 bases at V and 4 bases at J; junction bases unmatched: 6.